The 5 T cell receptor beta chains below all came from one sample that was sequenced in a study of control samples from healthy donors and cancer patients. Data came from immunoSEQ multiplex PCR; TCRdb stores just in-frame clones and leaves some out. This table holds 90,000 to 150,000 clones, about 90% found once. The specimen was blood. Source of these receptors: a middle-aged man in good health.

CDR3 in amino acids: CASRGAGDTEAFF. DNA of the CDR3: TGTGCCAGCAGGGGGGCAGGGGACACTGAAGCTTTCTTT. This sequence joins TRBV25-1 and TRBJ1-1; the D gene is possibly TRBD1 (6 bases). Germline CDR1 MGHDK, CDR2 SYGVNS. The CDR3 contains 13 residues. Trimming shortened V by 6 bases and J by 3 bases, and 11 bases separated the two germline ends. Full variable domain (rest looked up from reference TRBV25-1 and TRBJ1-1): EADIYQTPRYLVIGTGKKITLECSQTMGHDKMYWYQQDPGMELHLIHYSYGVNSTEKGDLSSESTVSRIRTEHFPLTLESARPSHTSQYLCASRGAGDTEAFFGQGTRLTVV.

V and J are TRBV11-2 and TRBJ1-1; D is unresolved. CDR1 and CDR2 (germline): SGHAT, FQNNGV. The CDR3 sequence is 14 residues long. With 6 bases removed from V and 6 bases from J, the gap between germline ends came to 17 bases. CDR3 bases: TGTGCCAGCAGTCGTCAGCTGACAAGCGCTGAAGCTTTCTTT. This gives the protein CASSRQLTSAEAFF.

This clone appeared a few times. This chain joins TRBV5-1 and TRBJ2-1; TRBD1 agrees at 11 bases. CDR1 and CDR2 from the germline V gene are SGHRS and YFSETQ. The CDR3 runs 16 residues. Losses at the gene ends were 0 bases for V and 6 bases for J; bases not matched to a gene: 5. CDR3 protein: CASSLVWDRGSNEQFF. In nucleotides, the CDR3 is TGCGCCAGCAGCTTGGTTTGGGACAGGGGGAGCAATGAGCAGTTCTTC.

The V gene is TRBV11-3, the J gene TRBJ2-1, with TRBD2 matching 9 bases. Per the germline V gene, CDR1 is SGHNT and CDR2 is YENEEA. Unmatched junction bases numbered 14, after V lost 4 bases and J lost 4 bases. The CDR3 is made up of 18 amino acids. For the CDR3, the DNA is TGTGCCAGCAGCTCTAGGAGGGGAATAGCGGGGGCGTACAATGAGCAGTTCTTC. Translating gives CASSSRRGIAGAYNEQFF.

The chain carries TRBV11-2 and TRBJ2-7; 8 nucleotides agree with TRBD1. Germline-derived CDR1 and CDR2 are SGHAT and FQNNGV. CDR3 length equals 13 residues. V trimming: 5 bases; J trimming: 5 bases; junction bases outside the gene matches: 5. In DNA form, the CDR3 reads TGTGCCAGCAGCCGGGACAGGAACCACGAGCAGTACTTC. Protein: CASSRDRNHEQYF.